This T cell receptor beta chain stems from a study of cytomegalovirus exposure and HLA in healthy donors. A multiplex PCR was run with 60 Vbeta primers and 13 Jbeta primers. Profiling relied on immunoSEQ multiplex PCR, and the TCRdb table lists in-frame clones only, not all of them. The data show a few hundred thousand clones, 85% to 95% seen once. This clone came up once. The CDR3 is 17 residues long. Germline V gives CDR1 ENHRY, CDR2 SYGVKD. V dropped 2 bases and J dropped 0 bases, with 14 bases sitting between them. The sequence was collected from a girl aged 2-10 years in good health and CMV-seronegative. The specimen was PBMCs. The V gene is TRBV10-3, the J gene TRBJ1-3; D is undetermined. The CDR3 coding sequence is TGTGCCATCAGTGAGATTGGGAGTCCGTACTCTGGAAACACCATATATTTT. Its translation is CAISEIGSPYSGNTIYF.